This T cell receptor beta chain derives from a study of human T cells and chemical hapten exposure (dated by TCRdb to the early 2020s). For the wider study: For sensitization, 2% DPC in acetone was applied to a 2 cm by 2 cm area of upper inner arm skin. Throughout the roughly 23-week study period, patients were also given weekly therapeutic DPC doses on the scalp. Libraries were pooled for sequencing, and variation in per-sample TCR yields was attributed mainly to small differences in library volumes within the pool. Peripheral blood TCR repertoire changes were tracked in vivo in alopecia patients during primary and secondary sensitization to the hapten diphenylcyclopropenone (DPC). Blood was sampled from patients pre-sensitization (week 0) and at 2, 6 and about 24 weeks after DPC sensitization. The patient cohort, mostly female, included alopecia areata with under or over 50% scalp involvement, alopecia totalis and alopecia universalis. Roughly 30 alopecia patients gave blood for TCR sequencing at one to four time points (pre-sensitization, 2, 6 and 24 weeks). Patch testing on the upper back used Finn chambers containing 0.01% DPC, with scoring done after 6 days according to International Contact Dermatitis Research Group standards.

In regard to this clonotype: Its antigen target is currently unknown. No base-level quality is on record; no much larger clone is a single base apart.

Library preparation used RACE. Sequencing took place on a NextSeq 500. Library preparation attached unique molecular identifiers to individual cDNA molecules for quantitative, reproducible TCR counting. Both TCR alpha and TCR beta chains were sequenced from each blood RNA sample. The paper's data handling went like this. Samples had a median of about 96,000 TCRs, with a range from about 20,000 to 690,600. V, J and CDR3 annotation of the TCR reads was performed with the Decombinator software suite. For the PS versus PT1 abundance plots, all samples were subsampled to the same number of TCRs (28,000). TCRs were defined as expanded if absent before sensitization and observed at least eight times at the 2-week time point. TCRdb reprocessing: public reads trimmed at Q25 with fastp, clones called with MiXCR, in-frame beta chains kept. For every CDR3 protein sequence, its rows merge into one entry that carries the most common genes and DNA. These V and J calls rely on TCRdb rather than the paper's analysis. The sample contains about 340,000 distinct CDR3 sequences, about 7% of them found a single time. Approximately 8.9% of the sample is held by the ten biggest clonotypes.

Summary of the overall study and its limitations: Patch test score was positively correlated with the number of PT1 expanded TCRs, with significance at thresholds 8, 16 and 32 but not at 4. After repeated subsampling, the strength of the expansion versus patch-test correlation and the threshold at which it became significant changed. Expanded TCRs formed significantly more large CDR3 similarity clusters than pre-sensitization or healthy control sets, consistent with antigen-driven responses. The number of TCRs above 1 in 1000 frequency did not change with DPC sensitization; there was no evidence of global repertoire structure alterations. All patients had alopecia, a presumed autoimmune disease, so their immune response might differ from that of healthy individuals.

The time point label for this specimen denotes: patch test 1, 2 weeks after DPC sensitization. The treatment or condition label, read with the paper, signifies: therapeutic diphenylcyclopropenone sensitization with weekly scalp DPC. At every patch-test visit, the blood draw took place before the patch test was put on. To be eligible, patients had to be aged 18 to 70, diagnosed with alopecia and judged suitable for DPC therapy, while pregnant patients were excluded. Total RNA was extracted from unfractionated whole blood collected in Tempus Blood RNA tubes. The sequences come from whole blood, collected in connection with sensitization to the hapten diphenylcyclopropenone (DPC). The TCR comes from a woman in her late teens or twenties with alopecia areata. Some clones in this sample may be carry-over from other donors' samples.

The CDR3 amino acid sequence is: CSAREPYSNQPQHF. The DNA sequence is TGCAGTGCCCGAGAACCTTATAGCAATCAGCCCCAGCATTTT. This chain joins TRBV20-1 to TRBJ1-5; no confident D gene assignment can be made. CDR1 and CDR2 were assigned from the germline V gene (reference sequence) as DFQATT and SNEGSKA. The V and J ends are trimmed by 6 bases and 0 bases, leaving 12 bases between them. The CDR3 spans 14 residues, from the cysteine through the phenylalanine. CDR3 DNA only is kept here, 42 bases in frame from base 1.